This T cell receptor beta chain originates from a study of response to subunit inactivated influenza vaccine. One entry per CDR3 protein, called by TCRdb with MiXCR from the RT-PCR reads. The sample carries about 570,000 distinct CDR3 sequences, over 9% recorded once. This clonotype was counted many times. Trimming took 5 bases from V and 2 from J; bases not matched to a gene: 10. The germline gives CDR1 SGHAT, CDR2 FQNNGV. The CDR3 has 17 residues. This same sample was also taken into another study, of T cells expressing NK-cell markers. From that second work: In generating TCR beta cDNA, 5'RACE template switching with UMIs was used. Repertoire data for TCR beta were derived from sorted T cells (CD3+CD56+NKG2C+, CD3+CD56+NKG2C- and CD3+CD56-NKG2C+). HCMV seropositivity marked seven of the eight sequenced donors; one was seronegative. NKG2C+ dominant clonotype frequencies in more than 5 donors were roughly 1.0-7.5% of CD8+ T cells. The same clonotypes also predominated in the CD3+CD56-NKG2C+ fraction of several donors.

The sequence derives from a man aged 45-60 years who received an inactivated influenza vaccine. The material sequenced was PBMCs from blood, taken on the day of vaccination. The J gene is TRBJ2-3, the V gene TRBV11-2; 10 positions agree with TRBD1. CDR3 DNA: TGTGCCAGCAGCGAGGGGACAGGGGATAGGTCCACAGATACGCAGTATTTT. Translated, it gives CASSEGTGDRSTDTQYF. Drawing the rest from reference TRBV11-2 and TRBJ2-3, the complete variable domain is EAGVAQSPRYKIIEKRQSVAFWCNPISGHATLYWYQQILGQGPKLLIQFQNNGVVDDSQLPKDRFSAERLKGVDSTLKIQPAKLEDSAVYLCASSEGTGDRSTDTQYFGPGTRLTVL.